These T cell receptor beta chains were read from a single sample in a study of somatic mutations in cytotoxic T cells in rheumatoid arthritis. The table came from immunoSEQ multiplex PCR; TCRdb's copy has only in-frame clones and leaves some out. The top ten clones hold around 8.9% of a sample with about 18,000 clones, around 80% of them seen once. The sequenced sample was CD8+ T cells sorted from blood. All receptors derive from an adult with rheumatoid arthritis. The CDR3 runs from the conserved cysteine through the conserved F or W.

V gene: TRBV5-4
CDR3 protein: CASSLGPSGNQPQHF

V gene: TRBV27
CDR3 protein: CASSGGLADVERETQYF

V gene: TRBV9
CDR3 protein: CASSPAGWGVQETQYF

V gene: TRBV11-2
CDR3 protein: CASSLVTAITDTQYF

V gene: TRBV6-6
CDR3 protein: CASSWTATDGYTF

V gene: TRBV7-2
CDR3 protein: CASSLGIWGTGDTLYGYTF

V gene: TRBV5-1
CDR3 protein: CASSLAQGAANEQFF

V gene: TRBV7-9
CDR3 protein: CASSLAFGQGKTGELFF

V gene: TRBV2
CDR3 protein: CASSEGMDAFF

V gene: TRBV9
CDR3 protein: CASSVDRGDTQYF

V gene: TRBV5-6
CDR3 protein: CASSVGTSGKVYEQYF

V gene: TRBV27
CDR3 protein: CASSLGAGTYEQYF

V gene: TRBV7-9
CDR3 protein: CASSLALNEQYF

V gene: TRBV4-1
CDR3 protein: CASSQDQGHEQYF

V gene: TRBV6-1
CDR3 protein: CASKRGGYEQYF

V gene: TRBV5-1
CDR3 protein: CASPSSGANVLTF

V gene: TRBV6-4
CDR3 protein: CASSEGLADTDTQYF

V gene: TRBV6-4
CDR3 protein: CASSEGIDYGYTF

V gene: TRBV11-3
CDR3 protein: CASSLVKETQYF

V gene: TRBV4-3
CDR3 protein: CASSPSRGLNEKLFF

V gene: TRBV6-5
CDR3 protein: CASSYGTGNQPQHF

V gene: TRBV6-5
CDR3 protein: CASGGSGPYNEQFF

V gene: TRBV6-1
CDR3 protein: CASSGGGRVEQFF

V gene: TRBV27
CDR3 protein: CASSFPGQGFEKLFF

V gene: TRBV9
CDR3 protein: CASSAPDRGIYEQYF

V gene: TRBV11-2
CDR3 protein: CASSLRGSWEFYEQYF

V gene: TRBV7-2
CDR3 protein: CASSLIGGRTDTQYF

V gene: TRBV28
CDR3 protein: CATSLAGDYEQYF

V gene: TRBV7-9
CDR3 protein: CASSLVWTGEDNEQFF

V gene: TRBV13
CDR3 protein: CASSLVQADTEAFF

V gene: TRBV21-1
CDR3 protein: CASRRQPRAKNIQYF

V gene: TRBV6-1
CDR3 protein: CASSVVNTLSTDTQYF

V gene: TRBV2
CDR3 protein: CASSEEEEAFF

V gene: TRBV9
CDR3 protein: CASSGPGLAGGNEQFF

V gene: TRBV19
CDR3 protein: CASSIWAGLTSVSEQFF

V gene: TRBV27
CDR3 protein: CASSLSNNEQFF

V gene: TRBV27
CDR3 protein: CASSFHTGELFF

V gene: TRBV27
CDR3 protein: CASKLGTGELFF